Listed here is a single T cell receptor (beta chain). What it binds is not known. This specimen belongs to a study of shared clonotypes between healthy human individuals. About the study: A donor's plate count was three for CD4 naive and three for CD4 memory; CD8 naive had two and CD8 memory one.

Notes on the study in general: Rarefaction indicated that sorted-subset sequencing remained incomplete although depth was large.

After removal of 5 bases from V and 7 bases from J, the junction contained 7 bases not matched to a gene. Germline V gives CDR1 GTSNPN, CDR2 SVGIG (reference sequence). The CDR3 extends over 13 amino acids. Over several immunoSEQ plates, each subset's genomic DNA was distributed in even portions. Measured with immunoSEQ multiplex PCR; TCRdb has only the in-frame clones, and not every one. The table shows approximately 2,000,000 clones, with 92% occurring only once. The TCR comes from a man aged 18 to 30 in good health. Some clones in this sample may be carry-over from other donors' samples. The V and J genes are TRBV30 and TRBJ1-1; TRBD1 matches at 10 bases. Material for sequencing was naive CD4+ T cells from PBMCs. As to subset: CD45RA+ positively selected. The CDR3 reads CAWARQGASEAFF. CDR3 coding DNA: TGTGCCTGGGCGAGACAGGGGGCGAGTGAAGCTTTCTTT. Full variable domain (rest looked up from reference TRBV30 and TRBJ1-1): SQTIHQWPATLVQPVGSPLSLECTVEGTSNPNLYWYRQAAGRGLQLLFYSVGIGQISSEVPQNLSASRPQDRQFILSSKKLLLSDSGFYLCAWARQGASEAFFGQGTRLTVV.